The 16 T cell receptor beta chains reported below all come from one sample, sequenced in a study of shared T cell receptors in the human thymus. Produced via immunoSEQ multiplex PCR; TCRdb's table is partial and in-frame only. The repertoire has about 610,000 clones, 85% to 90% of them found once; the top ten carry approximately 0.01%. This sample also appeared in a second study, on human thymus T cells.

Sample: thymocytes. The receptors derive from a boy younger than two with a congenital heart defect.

CDR3 nucleotide sequence: TGTGCCAGCTCACCATCAGGCTCCTACGAGCAGTACTTC. Translated, it gives CASSPSGSYEQYF. This chain links TRBV18 with TRBJ2-7; D unresolved. With 2 bases removed from V and 0 bases from J, the gap between germline ends came to 5 bases. There are 13 residues in the CDR3. CDR1 and CDR2 (germline): KGHSH, LQKENI.

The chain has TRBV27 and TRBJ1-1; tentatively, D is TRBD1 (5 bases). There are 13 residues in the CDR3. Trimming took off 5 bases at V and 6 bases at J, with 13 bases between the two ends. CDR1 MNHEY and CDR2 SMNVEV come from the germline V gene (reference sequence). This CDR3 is CASSLWVGAEAFF. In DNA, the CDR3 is TGTGCCAGCAGTCTTTGGGTAGGGGCTGAAGCTTTCTTT.

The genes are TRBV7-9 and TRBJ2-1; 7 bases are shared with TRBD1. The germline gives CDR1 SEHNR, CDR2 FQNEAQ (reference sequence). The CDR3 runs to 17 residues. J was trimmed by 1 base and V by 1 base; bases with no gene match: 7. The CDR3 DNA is TGTGCCAGCAGCTTAGTCAGAGGGGGCAAGTCCTACAATGAGCAGTTCTTC. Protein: CASSLVRGGKSYNEQFF.

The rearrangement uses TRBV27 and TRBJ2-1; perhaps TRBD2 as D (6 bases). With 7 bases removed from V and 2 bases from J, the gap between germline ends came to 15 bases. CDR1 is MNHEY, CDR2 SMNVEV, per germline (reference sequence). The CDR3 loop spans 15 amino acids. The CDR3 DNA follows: TGTGCCAGCAAGGTAGGGAGGTCGACCTACAATGAGCAGTTCTTC. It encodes CASKVGRSTYNEQFF.

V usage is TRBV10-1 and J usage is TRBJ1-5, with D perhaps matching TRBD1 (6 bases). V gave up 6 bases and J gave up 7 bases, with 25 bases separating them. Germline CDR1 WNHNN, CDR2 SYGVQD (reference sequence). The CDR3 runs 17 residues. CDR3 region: CASSRGGAGEGSQPQHF. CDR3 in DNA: TGCGCCAGCAGCCGAGGGGGGGCAGGCGAAGGAAGCCAGCCCCAGCATTTT.

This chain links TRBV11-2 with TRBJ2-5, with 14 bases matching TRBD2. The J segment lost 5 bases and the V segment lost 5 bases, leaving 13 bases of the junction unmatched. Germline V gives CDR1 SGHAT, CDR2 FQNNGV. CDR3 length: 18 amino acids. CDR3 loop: CASSLGTSGSTHDETQYF. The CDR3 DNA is TGTGCCAGCAGCCTTGGGACTAGCGGGAGTACCCACGACGAGACCCAGTACTTC.

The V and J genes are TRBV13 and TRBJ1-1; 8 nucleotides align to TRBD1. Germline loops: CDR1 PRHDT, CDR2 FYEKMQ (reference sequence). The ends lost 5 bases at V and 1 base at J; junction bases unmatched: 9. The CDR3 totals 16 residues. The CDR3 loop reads CASSPHGQGPNTEAFF. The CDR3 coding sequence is TGTGCCAGCAGCCCCCACGGACAGGGACCGAACACTGAAGCTTTCTTT.

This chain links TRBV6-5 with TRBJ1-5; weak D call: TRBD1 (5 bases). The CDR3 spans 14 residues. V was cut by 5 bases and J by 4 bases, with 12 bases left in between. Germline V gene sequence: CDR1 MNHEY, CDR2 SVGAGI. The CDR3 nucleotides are TGTGCCAGCAGTGGGGGGGTTGAAAATCAGCCCCAGCATTTT. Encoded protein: CASSGGVENQPQHF.

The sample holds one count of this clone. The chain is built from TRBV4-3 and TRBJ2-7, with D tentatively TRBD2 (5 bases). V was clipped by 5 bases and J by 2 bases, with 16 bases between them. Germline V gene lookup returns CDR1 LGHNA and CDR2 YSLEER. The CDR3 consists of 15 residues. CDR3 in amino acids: CASSFKEGRTYEQYF. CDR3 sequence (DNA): TGCGCCAGCAGCTTTAAAGAGGGCAGGACCTACGAGCAGTACTTC.

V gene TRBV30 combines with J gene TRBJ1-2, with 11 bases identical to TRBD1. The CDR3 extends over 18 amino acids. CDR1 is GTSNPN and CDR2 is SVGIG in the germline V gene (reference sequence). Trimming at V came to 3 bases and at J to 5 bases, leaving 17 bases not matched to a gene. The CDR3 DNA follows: TGTGCCTGGAGGTCCGGGACAGGGGGATATGTCGGTGGATATGGCTACACCTTC. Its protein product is CAWRSGTGGYVGGYGYTF.

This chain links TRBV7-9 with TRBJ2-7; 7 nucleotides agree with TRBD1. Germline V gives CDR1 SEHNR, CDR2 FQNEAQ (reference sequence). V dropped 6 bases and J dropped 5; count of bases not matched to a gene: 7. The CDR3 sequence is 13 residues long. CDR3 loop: CASSPTGQDEQYF. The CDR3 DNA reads TGTGCCAGCAGTCCGACAGGGCAGGACGAGCAGTACTTC.

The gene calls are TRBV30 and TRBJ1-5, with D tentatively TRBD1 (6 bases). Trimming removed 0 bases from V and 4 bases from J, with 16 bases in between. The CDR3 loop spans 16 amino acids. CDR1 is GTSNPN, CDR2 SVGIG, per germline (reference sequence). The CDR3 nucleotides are TGTGCCTGGAGTGTACGTGGGGCGAGGGGGAATCAGCCCCAGCATTTT. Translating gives CAWSVRGARGNQPQHF.

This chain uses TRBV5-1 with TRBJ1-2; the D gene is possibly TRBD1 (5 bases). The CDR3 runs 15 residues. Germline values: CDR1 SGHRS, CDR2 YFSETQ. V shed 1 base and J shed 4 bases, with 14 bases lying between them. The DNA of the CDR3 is TGCGCCAGCAGCTTGATAGAAACAGGAAGCTATGGCTACACCTTC. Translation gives CASSLIETGSYGYTF.

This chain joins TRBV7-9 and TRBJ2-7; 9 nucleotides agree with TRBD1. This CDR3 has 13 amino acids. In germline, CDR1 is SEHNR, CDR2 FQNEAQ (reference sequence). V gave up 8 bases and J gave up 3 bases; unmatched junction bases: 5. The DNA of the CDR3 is TGTGCCAGCGGGGGACAGGGTAGCTACGAGCAGTACTTC. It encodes CASGGQGSYEQYF.

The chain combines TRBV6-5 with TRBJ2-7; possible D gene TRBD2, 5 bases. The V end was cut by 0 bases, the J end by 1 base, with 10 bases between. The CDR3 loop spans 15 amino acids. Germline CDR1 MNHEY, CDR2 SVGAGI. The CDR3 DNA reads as TGTGCCAGCAGTTACTCGGAGGCGGAATCCTACGAGCAGTACTTC. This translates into CASSYSEAESYEQYF.

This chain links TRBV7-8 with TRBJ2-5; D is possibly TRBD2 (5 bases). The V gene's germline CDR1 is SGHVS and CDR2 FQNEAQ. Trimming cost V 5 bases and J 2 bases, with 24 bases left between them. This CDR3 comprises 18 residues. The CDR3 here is CASSPRSRAGRRQETQYF. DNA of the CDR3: TGTGCCAGCAGCCCCCGCAGTCGGGCGGGCCGTCGGCAAGAGACCCAGTACTTC.